The 5 T cell receptor beta chains below were found in one sample sequenced in a study of blood T cell repertoires in COVID-19 (dated by TCRdb to the early 2020s). The method behind the library was the immunoSEQ multiplex PCR assay. Imported from immuneACCESS, the table was reduced by TCRdb to in-frame sequences with V and J called. These copies leave out some clones; in studies compared against another copy, an unresolved V gene accounts for under half, and the cause of the remainder is not known. Recorded for this sample are around 260,000 clones; 83% of them occurred a single time. The biggest ten clones account for roughly 9.4% of the sample. Sequencing was carried out using peripheral blood. Receptors originate from a woman between 50 and 59 years old who had recovered from COVID-19.

This clone was detected only a few times. This rearrangement joins TRBV6-6 to TRBJ2-2; a weak D match, TRBD2 (6 bases). The V gene lost 5 bases and the J gene lost 3 bases, with 19 bases spanning the gap. This CDR3 is built from 17 residues. The germline V gene has CDR1 MNHNY and CDR2 SVGAGI (reference sequence). CDR3 DNA: TGTGCCAGCAGTCCCAGGGAGGTAGGGATTGACACCGGGGAGCTGTTTTTT. As protein: CASSPREVGIDTGELFF.

This clone appeared once. The genes are TRBV4-2 and TRBJ2-2, with D maybe TRBD2 (6 bases). Between the trimmed V and J ends, which lost 4 bases and 0 bases, there was a span of 15 bases. CDR3 length: 17 residues. CDR1 is LGHNA and CDR2 is YNFKEQ in the germline V gene. The CDR3 reads CASSLGAGSANTGELFF. CDR3 DNA: TGTGCCAGCAGCCTAGGGGCGGGGTCCGCGAACACCGGGGAGCTGTTTTTT.

The CDR3 reads CASSQVQGQRHTIYF. In DNA, the CDR3 is TGTGCCAGCAGCCAAGTGCAGGGCCAGAGGCACACCATATATTTT. The chain couples TRBV4-2 to TRBJ1-3; perhaps TRBD1 as D (5 bases). Looked up from germline, CDR1 is LGHNA and CDR2 is YNFKEQ. The CDR3 runs to 15 residues. Trimming removed 1 base at V and 8 bases at J, with 15 bases between.

The chain uses TRBV6-5 and TRBJ1-1, with a weak D call TRBD1 (5 bases). Germline CDR1 and CDR2: MNHEY and SVGAGI. The CDR3 is 16 amino acids. Trimming removed 0 bases from V and 4 bases from J, with 15 bases in between. This chain's CDR3 is CASSYSTPGGGTEAFF. The CDR3 DNA is TGTGCCAGCAGTTACTCAACCCCGGGGGGGGGCACTGAAGCTTTCTTT.

V is TRBV5-1 and J is TRBJ2-5; TRBD1 aligns across 8 bases. V lost 4 bases, J lost 1 base, and 0 bases stayed unmatched. The length of the CDR3 is 13 residues. Looked up from germline, CDR1 is SGHRS and CDR2 is YFSETQ. CDR3 region: CASSGTGQETQYF. The CDR3 region has the DNA TGCGCCAGCAGCGGGACAGGCCAAGAGACCCAGTACTTC. Filled out from reference TRBV5-1 and TRBJ2-5, the complete variable domain reads KAGVTQTPRYLIKTRGQQVTLSCSPISGHRSVSWYQQTPGQGLQFLFEYFSETQRNKGNFPGRFSGRQFSNSRSEMNVSTLELGDSALYLCASSGTGQETQYFGPGTRLLVL.